One sample yielded the 28 T cell receptor beta chains listed below, sequenced in a study of cytomegalovirus exposure and HLA in healthy donors. PCR employed 60 Vbeta and 13 Jbeta primers. Assay: immunoSEQ multiplex PCR; the TCRdb copy retains only in-frame clones and omits some. The repertoire table contains approximately 40,000 clones. The source material was PBMCs. Receptor source: a human donor in good health.

The chain has TRBV10-3 and TRBJ1-1; 11 nucleotides agree with TRBD1. CDR3 length: 15 residues. CDR1 ENHRY and CDR2 SYGVKD come from the germline V gene. V lost 10 bases, J lost 5 bases, and 12 bases stayed unmatched. DNA of the CDR3: TGTGCCACGGCGCAACCGGGACAGGGGGGGACTGAAGCTTTCTTT. Amino acids: CATAQPGQGGTEAFF.

The rearrangement links TRBV19 to TRBJ2-5; D uncertain. This CDR3 is built from 13 residues. CDR1 and CDR2 (germline): LNHDA, SQIVND (reference sequence). V lost 5 bases and J 1 base, leaving 8 bases between the germline ends. The CDR3 region has the DNA TGTGCCAGTAGTCAGGCGATCCAAGAGACCCAGTACTTC. This translates into CASSQAIQETQYF.

The rearrangement uses TRBV6-5 and TRBJ2-3, with 12 nucleotides matching TRBD1. This CDR3 spans 16 amino acids. Germline V gene data show CDR1 as MNHEY and CDR2 as SVGAGI. With 2 bases clipped from V and 4 bases from J, the junction kept 4 bases outside the gene matches. The CDR3 loop reads CASSYTGQGASDTQYF. CDR3 DNA sequence: TGTGCCAGCAGTTACACGGGACAGGGGGCCTCAGATACGCAGTATTTT.

This chain connects TRBV2 to TRBJ1-1; 8 bases line up with TRBD1. The CDR3 spans 14 residues. Germline CDR1 and CDR2: SNHLY and FYNNEI. V shed 6 bases, J shed 1 base, and the junction held 4 bases outside the gene matches. The DNA for the CDR3 is TGTGCCAGCAGCGTACAGGGGGGGAACACTGAAGCTTTCTTT. It encodes CASSVQGGNTEAFF.

The chain uses TRBV10-3 and TRBJ2-1; 9 nucleotides line up with TRBD1. J gave up 8 bases and V 7 bases, and 6 bases lay outside the gene matches. Germline CDR1 ENHRY, CDR2 SYGVKD. The CDR3 contains 13 residues. The CDR3 bases are TGTGCCATCATGGGACAGGGTGCGGATGAGCAGTTCTTC. As protein: CAIMGQGADEQFF.

The V call is TRBV30, the J call TRBJ2-7; D is unresolved. Germline V lookup: CDR1 GTSNPN, CDR2 SVGIG (reference sequence). Trimming shortened V by 0 bases and J by 0 bases, and 6 bases separated the two germline ends. The CDR3 has 13 residues. DNA for the CDR3: TGTGCCTGGAGTGTAATTAGCTCCTACGAGCAGTACTTC. Translating gives CAWSVISSYEQYF.

The rearrangement uses TRBV27 and TRBJ1-6; 7 positions match TRBD1. Germline lookup yields CDR1 MNHEY and CDR2 SMNVEV (reference sequence). V lost 5 bases to trimming and J lost 11 bases; unmatched junction nucleotides: 12. The CDR3 extends over 15 amino acids. CDR3 residues: CASSPGDSFMAPLHF. The CDR3 DNA reads as TGTGCCAGCAGTCCTGGGGACAGCTTTATGGCACCCCTCCACTTT.

Concerning this clone itself: One end of the junction varies from germline; a read error may be responsible. In nucleotides, the CDR3 is TGCAGCGTTGATAACCTGGGAAGCGGTAGCTCCGACAATGAGCAGTTCTTC. This gives the protein CSVDNLGSGSSDNEQFF. The chain links TRBV29-1 to TRBJ2-1, with TRBD2 as a possible D gene (5 bases). The CDR3 loop spans 17 amino acids. The germline gives CDR1 SQVTM, CDR2 ANQGSEA.

This chain uses TRBV29-1 with TRBJ1-5; the D is unclear. V dropped 4 bases and J dropped 7 bases, with 14 bases sitting between them. CDR1 SQVTM and CDR2 ANQGSEA come from the germline V gene. CDR3 length: 13 residues. The CDR3 region has the DNA TGCAGCGTTGGGGAGGATGAGAGGCAGCCCCAGCATTTT. Amino acid sequence: CSVGEDERQPQHF.

With respect to this clone: The sample carries other DNA sequences with the same CDR3. This chain links TRBV30 with TRBJ1-1; no clear D. Trimming took 5 bases from V and 0 from J, leaving 10 bases between them. The CDR3 totals 13 residues. Germline V gives CDR1 GTSNPN, CDR2 SVGIG (reference sequence). The CDR3 loop reads CAWGSGMNTEAFF. The CDR3 nucleotides are TGTGCCTGGGGGTCAGGAATGAACACTGAAGCTTTCTTT.

DNA of the CDR3: TGCGCCAGCAGCTCGGACAGGGATGGAAACACCATATATTTT. Translated: CASSSDRDGNTIYF. The chain carries TRBV5-1 and TRBJ1-3; 8 positions agree with TRBD1. The CDR3 runs 14 residues. CDR1 is SGHRS and CDR2 is YFSETQ in the germline V gene. J gave up 3 bases and V 3 bases, and 2 bases lay outside the gene matches.

In DNA form, the CDR3 reads TGCAGCGTCAGAAGGGAAGGGACAACCGGGGAGCTGTTTTTT. Its translation is CSVRREGTTGELFF. V is TRBV29-1 and J is TRBJ2-2; a weak D match, TRBD1 (6 bases). The germline gives CDR1 SQVTM, CDR2 ANQGSEA. V dropped 6 bases and J dropped 5 bases, with 16 bases sitting between them. CDR3 size: 14 residues.

The V and J genes are TRBV30 and TRBJ2-7; D may be TRBD1 (6 bases). This CDR3 region has 14 residues. Trimming took 6 bases from V and 2 from J, leaving 17 bases between them. Germline CDR1 is GTSNPN and CDR2 is SVGIG (reference sequence). The CDR3, as DNA: TGTGCCTGCGGTCTGACAGGAATAGCCTACGAGCAGTACTTC. The encoded protein is CACGLTGIAYEQYF.

This CDR3 reads CASSVAGQGNQPQHF. The CDR3 DNA reads TGTGCCAGCAGCGTAGCTGGACAGGGAAATCAGCCCCAGCATTTT. The V gene is TRBV9, the J gene TRBJ1-5; the match to TRBD1 covers 8 bases. This CDR3 is 15 amino acids long. V dropped 0 bases and J dropped 4; count of bases not matched to a gene: 3. Germline lookup yields CDR1 SGDLS and CDR2 YYNGEE.

A remark on this clone: This CDR3 is also generated by other DNA sequences in the sample. CDR3 region: CASSLVRTRGNTEAFF. DNA of the CDR3: TGTGCCAGCAGCCTCGTTAGGACCAGGGGGAACACTGAAGCTTTCTTT. V and J are TRBV5-6 and TRBJ1-1, with D possibly TRBD1 on 6 matching bases. Germline values: CDR1 SGHDT, CDR2 YYEEEE. V was cut by 4 bases and J by 1 base, with 17 bases left in between. The CDR3 has 16 amino acids. The full variable domain, with the rest looked up from reference TRBV5-6 and TRBJ1-1, is DAGVTQSPTHLIKTRGQQVTLRCSPKSGHDTVSWYQQALGQGPQFIFQYYEEEERQRGNFPDRFSGHQFPNYSSELNVNALLLGDSALYLCASSLVRTRGNTEAFFGQGTRLTVV.

The V gene is TRBV2, the J gene TRBJ2-7; tentative D call: TRBD1 (6 bases). Trimming shortened V by 5 bases and J by 4 bases, and 9 bases separated the two germline ends. The CDR3 runs to 12 residues. CDR1 is SNHLY, CDR2 FYNNEI, per germline. The DNA of the CDR3 is TGTGCCAGCAGTAATAGGGGGTACGAGCAGTACTTC. The encoded protein is CASSNRGYEQYF.

The genes are TRBV5-6 and TRBJ2-2; D may be TRBD2 (7 bases). The CDR3 extends over 13 amino acids. The V gene lost 7 bases and the J gene lost 4 bases, with 11 bases spanning the gap. Germline CDR1 reads SGHDT; CDR2 reads YYEEEE. The CDR3 loop reads CASRRGGTGELFF. DNA of the CDR3: TGTGCCAGCCGAAGGGGGGGCACCGGGGAGCTGTTTTTT.

The chain is built from TRBV10-3 and TRBJ1-6; D might be TRBD1 (5 bases). Germline V gene lookup returns CDR1 ENHRY and CDR2 SYGVKD. This CDR3 has 15 residues. V lost 5 bases and J lost 5, with 13 bases in between. CDR3 in DNA: TGTGCCATCAGTATCAGGGAATTAAATAATTCACCCCTCCACTTT. Amino acids: CAISIRELNNSPLHF.

The rearrangement links TRBV30 to TRBJ2-5; D is possibly TRBD2 (6 bases). V lost 3 bases and J lost 2, with 16 bases in between. In germline, CDR1 is GTSNPN, CDR2 SVGIG (reference sequence). This CDR3 is 15 amino acids long. The DNA for the CDR3 is TGTGCCTGGAGGCGGGGCCAACCGGCTCAAGAGACCCAGTACTTC. Its translation: CAWRRGQPAQETQYF. The full variable domain, in which reference TRBV30 and TRBJ2-5 provide the parts outside the CDR3, is SQTIHQWPATLVQPVGSPLSLECTVEGTSNPNLYWYRQAAGRGLQLLFYSVGIGQISSEVPQNLSASRPQDRQFILSSKKLLLSDSGFYLCAWRRGQPAQETQYFGPGTRLLVL.

The chain recombines TRBV6-1 with TRBJ1-6; the match to TRBD1 covers 7 bases. The CDR3 has 14 amino acids. CDR1 is MNHNS and CDR2 is SASEGT in the germline V gene. After removal of 7 bases from V and 6 bases from J, the junction contained 6 bases not matched to a gene. CDR3 in amino acids: CASMLDRTNSPLHF. DNA for the CDR3: TGTGCCAGCATGCTGGACAGGACTAATTCACCCCTCCACTTT.

J is TRBJ2-1 and V is TRBV18; 7 bases line up with TRBD1. This CDR3 region has 15 residues. The ends lost 0 bases at V and 6 bases at J; junction bases unmatched: 5. Germline V gene data show CDR1 as KGHSH and CDR2 as LQKENI. For the CDR3, the DNA is TGTGCCAGCTCACCACCGCCAGGGGGTTTCAATGAGCAGTTCTTC. Protein sequence: CASSPPPGGFNEQFF.

The CDR3 nucleotides are TGTGCCAGCTCCCCGCTGAGGTCAAACAATGAGCAGTTCTTC. Amino acid sequence: CASSPLRSNNEQFF. The chain employs TRBV18 and TRBJ2-1; no reliable D call. Germline V gives CDR1 KGHSH, CDR2 LQKENI. V lost 6 bases and J 5 bases, leaving 14 bases between the germline ends. The CDR3 spans 14 residues.

V and J are TRBV11-2 and TRBJ2-7; 8 positions agree with TRBD1. The germline gives CDR1 SGHAT, CDR2 FQNNGV. V lost 5 bases, J lost 0 bases, and 3 bases stayed unmatched. The CDR3 contains 14 residues. The CDR3 DNA sequence: TGTGCCAGCAGCCCGGACAGGGCCTCCTACGAGCAGTACTTC. The encoded protein is CASSPDRASYEQYF.

J is TRBJ2-5 and V is TRBV25-1, with TRBD2 matching 14 bases. The germline V gene has CDR1 MGHDK and CDR2 SYGVNS. The CDR3 extends over 18 amino acids. After removal of 0 bases from V and 0 bases from J, the junction contained 3 bases not matched to a gene. The CDR3 loop is CASSEYGLAGGHQETQYF. CDR3 nucleotides: TGTGCCAGCAGTGAATACGGACTAGCGGGGGGCCACCAAGAGACCCAGTACTTC.

V usage is TRBV7-2 and J usage is TRBJ2-1, with 8 bases lining up with TRBD2. J was trimmed by 5 bases and V by 8 bases; bases with no gene match: 14. Germline CDR1 and CDR2: SGHTA and FQGNSA. CDR3 length: 16 amino acids. CDR3 residues: CASGKRGGDHHNEQFF. CDR3 coding DNA: TGTGCCAGCGGTAAACGGGGGGGGGACCACCACAATGAGCAGTTCTTC.

CDR3 in DNA: TGTGCCAGCAGTGACCTAGCGGGGGGGGCCTACGAGCAGTACTTC. It encodes CASSDLAGGAYEQYF. The gene calls are TRBV2 and TRBJ2-7, with 12 bases identical to TRBD2. The CDR3 length is 15 residues. Germline trimming cut 3 bases from V and 2 bases from J; bases unmatched to any gene: 2. Germline V lookup: CDR1 SNHLY, CDR2 FYNNEI.

The genes are TRBV2 and TRBJ2-1; 7 bases agree with TRBD1. The CDR3 spans 14 residues. Germline trimming cut 7 bases from V and 6 bases from J; bases unmatched to any gene: 9. Looked up from germline, CDR1 is SNHLY and CDR2 is FYNNEI. The CDR3 DNA follows: TGTGCCAGCACCGAAGAGGGGGCCGTCAATGAGCAGTTCTTC. Translating it yields CASTEEGAVNEQFF. Supplemented by reference TRBV2 and TRBJ2-1, the full variable domain reads EPEVTQTPSHQVTQMGQEVILRCVPISNHLYFYWYRQILGQKVEFLVSFYNNEISEKSEIFDDQFSVERPDGSNFTLKIRSTKLEDSAMYFCASTEEGAVNEQFFGPGTRLTVL.

This rearrangement joins TRBV10-2 to TRBJ2-1; TRBD1 might be the D (6 bases). With 0 bases removed from V and 4 bases from J, the gap between germline ends came to 13 bases. The CDR3 contains 16 residues. CDR1 and CDR2 from the germline V gene are WSHSY and SAAADI. The CDR3 DNA sequence: TGCGCCAGCAGTGAGTCGATAACAGGGAGTTACAATGAGCAGTTCTTC. This translates into CASSESITGSYNEQFF.